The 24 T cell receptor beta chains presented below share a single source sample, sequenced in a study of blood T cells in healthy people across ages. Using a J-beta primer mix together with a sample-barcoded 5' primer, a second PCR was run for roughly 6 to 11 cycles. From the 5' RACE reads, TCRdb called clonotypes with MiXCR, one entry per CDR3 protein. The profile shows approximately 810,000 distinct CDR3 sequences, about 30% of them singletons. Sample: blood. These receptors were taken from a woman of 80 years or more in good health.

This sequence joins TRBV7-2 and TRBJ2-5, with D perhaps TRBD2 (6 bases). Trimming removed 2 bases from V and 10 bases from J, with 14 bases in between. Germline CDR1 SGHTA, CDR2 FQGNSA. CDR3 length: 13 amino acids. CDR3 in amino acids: CASSLSGTPFQYF. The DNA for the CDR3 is TGTGCCAGCAGCTTATCCGGGACTCCTTTCCAGTACTTC.

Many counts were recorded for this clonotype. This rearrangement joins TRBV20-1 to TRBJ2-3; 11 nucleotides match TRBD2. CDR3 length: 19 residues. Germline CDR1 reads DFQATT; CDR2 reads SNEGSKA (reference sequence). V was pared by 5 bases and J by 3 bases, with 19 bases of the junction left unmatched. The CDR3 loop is CSAYPRLAGNRGGTDTQYF. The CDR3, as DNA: TGCAGTGCTTACCCCCGACTAGCGGGGAACCGAGGGGGGACAGATACGCAGTATTTT.

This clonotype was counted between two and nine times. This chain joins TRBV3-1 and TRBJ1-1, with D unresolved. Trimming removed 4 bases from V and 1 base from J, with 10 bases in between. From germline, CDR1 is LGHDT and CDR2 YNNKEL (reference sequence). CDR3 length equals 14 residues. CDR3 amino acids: CASSPNRANTEAFF. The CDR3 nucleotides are TGTGCCAGCAGCCCAAATCGGGCGAACACTGAAGCTTTCTTT.

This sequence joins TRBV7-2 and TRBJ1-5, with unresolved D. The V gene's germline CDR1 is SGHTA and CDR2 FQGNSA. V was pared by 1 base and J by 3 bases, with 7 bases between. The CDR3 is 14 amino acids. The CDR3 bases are TGTACCAGCAGCTTAGGACGGAACAATCAGCCCCAGCATTTT. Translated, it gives CTSSLGRNNQPQHF.

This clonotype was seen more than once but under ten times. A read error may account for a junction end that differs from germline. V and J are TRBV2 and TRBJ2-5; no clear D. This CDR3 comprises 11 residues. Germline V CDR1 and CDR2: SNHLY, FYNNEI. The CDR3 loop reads CASKVQQTQYF. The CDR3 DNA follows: TGTGCCAGCAAAGTCCAACAGACCCAGTACTTC.

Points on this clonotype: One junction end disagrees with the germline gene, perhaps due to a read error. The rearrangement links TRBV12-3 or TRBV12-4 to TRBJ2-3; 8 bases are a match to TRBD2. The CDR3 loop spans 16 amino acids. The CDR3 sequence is CASRSGLAGGPDAQYF. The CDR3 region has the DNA TGTGCCAGCAGATCCGGCCTAGCGGGCGGGCCAGATGCGCAGTATTTT.

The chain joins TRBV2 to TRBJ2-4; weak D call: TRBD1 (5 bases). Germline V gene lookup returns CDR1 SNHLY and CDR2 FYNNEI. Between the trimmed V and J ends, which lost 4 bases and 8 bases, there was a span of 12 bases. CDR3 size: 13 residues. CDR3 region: CASSARAVDIQYF. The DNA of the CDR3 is TGTGCCAGCAGTGCCAGGGCAGTGGACATTCAGTACTTC.

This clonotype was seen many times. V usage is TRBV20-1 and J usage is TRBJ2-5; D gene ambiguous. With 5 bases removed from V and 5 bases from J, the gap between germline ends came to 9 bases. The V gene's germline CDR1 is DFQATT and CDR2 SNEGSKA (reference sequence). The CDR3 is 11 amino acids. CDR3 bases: TGCAGTGCTCTAGTGAGGGAGACCCAGTACTTC. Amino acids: CSALVRETQYF.

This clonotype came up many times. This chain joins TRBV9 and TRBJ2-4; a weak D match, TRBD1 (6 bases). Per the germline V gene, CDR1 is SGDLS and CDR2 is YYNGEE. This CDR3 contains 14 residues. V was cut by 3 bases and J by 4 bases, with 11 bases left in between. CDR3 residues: CASSADRSKNIQYF. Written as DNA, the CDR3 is TGTGCCAGCAGCGCCGACAGGTCGAAAAACATTCAGTACTTC. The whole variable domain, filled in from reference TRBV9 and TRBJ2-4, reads DSGVTQTPKHLITATGQRVTLRCSPRSGDLSVYWYQQSLDQGLQFLIQYYNGEERAKGNILERFSAQQFPDLHSELNLSSLELGDSALYFCASSADRSKNIQYFGAGTRLSVL.

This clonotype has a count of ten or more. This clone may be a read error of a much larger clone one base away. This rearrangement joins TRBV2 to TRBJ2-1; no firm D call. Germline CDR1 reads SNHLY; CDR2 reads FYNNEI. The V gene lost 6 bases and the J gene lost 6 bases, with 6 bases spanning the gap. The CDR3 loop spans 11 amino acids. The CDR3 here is CASSAGNEQFF. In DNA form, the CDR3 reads TGTGCCAGCAGCGCAGGCAATGAGCAGTTCTTC.

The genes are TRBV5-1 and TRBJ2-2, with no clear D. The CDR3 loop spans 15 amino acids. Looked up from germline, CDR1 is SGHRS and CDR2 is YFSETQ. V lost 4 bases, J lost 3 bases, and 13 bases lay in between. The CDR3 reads CASSGDTADTGELFF. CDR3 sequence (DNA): TGCGCCAGCAGCGGAGATACAGCAGACACCGGGGAGCTGTTTTTT. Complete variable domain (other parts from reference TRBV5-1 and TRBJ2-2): KAGVTQTPRYLIKTRGQQVTLSCSPISGHRSVSWYQQTPGQGLQFLFEYFSETQRNKGNFPGRFSGRQFSNSRSEMNVSTLELGDSALYLCASSGDTADTGELFFGEGSRLTVL.

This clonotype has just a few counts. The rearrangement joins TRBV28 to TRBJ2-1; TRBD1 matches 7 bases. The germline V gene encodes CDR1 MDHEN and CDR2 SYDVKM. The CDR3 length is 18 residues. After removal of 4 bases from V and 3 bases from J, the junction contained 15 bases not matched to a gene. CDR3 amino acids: CASSSPLSPTGYYNEQFF. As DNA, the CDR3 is TGTGCCAGCAGTTCCCCACTCTCACCGACAGGGTACTACAATGAGCAGTTCTTC.

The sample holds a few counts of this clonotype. The CDR3 nucleotides read TGTGCCAGCACCCGGACAGGGGTGAACACTGAAGCTTTCTTT. This gives the protein CASTRTGVNTEAFF. The gene calls are TRBV11-2 and TRBJ1-1; 9 nucleotides align to TRBD1. The V gene end was trimmed by 7 bases and the J gene end by 0 bases; junction bases not matched to a gene: 3. Germline CDR1 and CDR2: SGHAT and FQNNGV. The length of the CDR3 is 14 residues.

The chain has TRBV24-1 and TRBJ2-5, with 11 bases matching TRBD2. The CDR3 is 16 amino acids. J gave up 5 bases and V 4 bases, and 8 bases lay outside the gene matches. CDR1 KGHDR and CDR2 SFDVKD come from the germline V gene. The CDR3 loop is CATSEVSGGARETQYF. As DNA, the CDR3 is TGTGCCACCAGTGAGGTTAGCGGGGGGGCGCGGGAGACCCAGTACTTC.

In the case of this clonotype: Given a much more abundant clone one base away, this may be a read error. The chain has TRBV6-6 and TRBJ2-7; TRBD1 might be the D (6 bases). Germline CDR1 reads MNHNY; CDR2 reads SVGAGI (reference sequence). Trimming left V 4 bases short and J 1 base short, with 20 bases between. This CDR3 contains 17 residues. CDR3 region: CASSCSGRQVPSYEQYF. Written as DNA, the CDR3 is TGTGCCAGCAGTTGCTCCGGAAGACAGGTGCCTTCCTACGAGCAGTACTTC.

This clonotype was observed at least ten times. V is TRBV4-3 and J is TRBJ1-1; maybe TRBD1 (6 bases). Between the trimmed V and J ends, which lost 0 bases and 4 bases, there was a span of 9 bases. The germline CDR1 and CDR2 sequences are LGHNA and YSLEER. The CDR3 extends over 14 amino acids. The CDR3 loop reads CASSQEGQGTEAFF. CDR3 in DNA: TGCGCCAGCAGCCAAGAGGGACAAGGCACTGAAGCTTTCTTT.

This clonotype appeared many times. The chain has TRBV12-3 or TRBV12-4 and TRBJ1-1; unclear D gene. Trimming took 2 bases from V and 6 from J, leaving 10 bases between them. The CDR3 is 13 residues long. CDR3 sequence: CASSLRGSSEAFF. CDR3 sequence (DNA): TGTGCCAGCAGTTTACGAGGGTCTTCTGAAGCTTTCTTT.

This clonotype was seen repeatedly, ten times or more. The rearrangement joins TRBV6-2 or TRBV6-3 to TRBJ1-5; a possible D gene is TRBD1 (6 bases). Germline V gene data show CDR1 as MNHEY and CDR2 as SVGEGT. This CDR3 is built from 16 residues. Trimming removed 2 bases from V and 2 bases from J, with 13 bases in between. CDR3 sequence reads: CASSYGTQARNQPQHF. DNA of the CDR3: TGTGCCAGCAGTTACGGGACACAAGCACGCAATCAGCCCCAGCATTTT.

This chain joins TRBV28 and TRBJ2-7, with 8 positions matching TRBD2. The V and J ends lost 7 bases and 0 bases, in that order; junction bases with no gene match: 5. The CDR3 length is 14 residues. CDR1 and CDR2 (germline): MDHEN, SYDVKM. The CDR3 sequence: CASTEAGVSYEQYF. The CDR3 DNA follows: TGTGCCAGCACCGAAGCGGGAGTCTCCTACGAGCAGTACTTC.

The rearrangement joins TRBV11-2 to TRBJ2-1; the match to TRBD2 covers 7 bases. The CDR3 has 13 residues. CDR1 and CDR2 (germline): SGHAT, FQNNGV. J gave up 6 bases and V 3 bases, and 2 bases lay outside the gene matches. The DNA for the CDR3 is TGTGCCAGCAGCTTGGGACTATTCAATGAGCAGTTCTTC. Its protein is CASSLGLFNEQFF.

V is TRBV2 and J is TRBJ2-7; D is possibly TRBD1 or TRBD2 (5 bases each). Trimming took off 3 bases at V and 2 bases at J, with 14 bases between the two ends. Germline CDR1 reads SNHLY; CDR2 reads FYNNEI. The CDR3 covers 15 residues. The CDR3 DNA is TGTGCCAGCAGTGACGTAGTCGGGGCACCCTACGAGCAGTACTTC. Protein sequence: CASSDVVGAPYEQYF.

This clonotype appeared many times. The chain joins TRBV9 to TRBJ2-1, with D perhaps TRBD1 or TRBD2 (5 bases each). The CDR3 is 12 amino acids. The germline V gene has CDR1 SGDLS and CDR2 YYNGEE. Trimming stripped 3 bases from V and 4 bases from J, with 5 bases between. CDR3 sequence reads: CASSGGYNEQFF. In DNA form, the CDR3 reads TGTGCCAGCAGCGGGGGGTACAATGAGCAGTTCTTC.

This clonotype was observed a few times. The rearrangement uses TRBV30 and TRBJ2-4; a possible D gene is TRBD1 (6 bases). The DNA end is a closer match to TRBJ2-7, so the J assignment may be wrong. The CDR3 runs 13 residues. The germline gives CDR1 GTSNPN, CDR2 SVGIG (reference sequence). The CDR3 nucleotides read TGTGCCTGGAGGCGCAGGGGAGTGGGCGAGCAGTACTTC. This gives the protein CAWRRRGVGEQYF.

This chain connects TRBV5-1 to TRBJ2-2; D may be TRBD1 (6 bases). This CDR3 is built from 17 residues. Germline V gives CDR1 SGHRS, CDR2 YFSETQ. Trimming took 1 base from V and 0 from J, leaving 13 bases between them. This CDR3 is CASSLQPGVSNTGELFF. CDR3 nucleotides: TGCGCCAGCAGCTTGCAACCAGGGGTTTCGAACACCGGGGAGCTGTTTTTT.